Each of the 14 T cell receptor beta chains below was sequenced from the same sample in a study of cytomegalovirus exposure and HLA in healthy donors. PCR employed 60 Vbeta and 13 Jbeta primers. Clones were read by immunoSEQ multiplex PCR, and TCRdb kept only the in-frame ones, dropping some. This repertoire includes some 130,000 clones. Source material: PBMCs. These receptors all stem from a man between 18 and 35 years old in good health and CMV-seronegative.

This chain links TRBV10-3 with TRBJ2-7; perhaps TRBD1 as D (7 bases). Germline V gene lookup returns CDR1 ENHRY and CDR2 SYGVKD. Trimming pared 5 bases from V and 5 bases from J, leaving 13 bases between. CDR3 length: 13 residues. CDR3 sequence (DNA): TGTGCCATCAGTCGCACAGGGGAGGACGAGCAGTACTTC. Encoded protein: CAISRTGEDEQYF.

V is TRBV6-6 and J is TRBJ2-1; TRBD2 matches 14 bases. Unmatched junction bases numbered 1, after V lost 2 bases and J lost 7 bases. CDR1 is MNHNY and CDR2 is SVGAGI in the germline V gene (reference sequence). This CDR3 region has 15 residues. The DNA for the CDR3 is TGTGCCAGCAGTTACGGACTAGCGGGAGGAAATGAGCAGTTCTTC. Its protein is CASSYGLAGGNEQFF.

The gene calls are TRBV6-5 and TRBJ2-1, with TRBD2 as a possible D gene (6 bases). The V end lost 2 bases, the J end lost 7 bases, and 15 bases lay between the germline ends. In germline, CDR1 is MNHEY, CDR2 SVGAGI. The CDR3 runs 15 residues. DNA of the CDR3: TGTGCCAGCAGTTACAATGGATGGGAGGCTAATGAGCAGTTCTTC. Its protein product is CASSYNGWEANEQFF.

V usage is TRBV11-3 and J usage is TRBJ2-5; 8 positions agree with TRBD1. The V gene's germline CDR1 is SGHNT and CDR2 YENEEA. The CDR3 contains 16 residues. The junction had 8 bases not matched to a gene; V was cut back by 0 bases and J by 5 bases. The CDR3 region has the DNA TGTGCCAGCAGCTTAGACCTCAGGGGGCGTGGGGAGACCCAGTACTTC. It yields the protein CASSLDLRGRGETQYF.

The chain uses TRBV29-1 and TRBJ2-7, with 8 bases identical to TRBD2. The ends lost 7 bases at V and 3 bases at J; junction bases unmatched: 11. There are 14 residues in the CDR3. CDR1 SQVTM and CDR2 ANQGSEA come from the germline V gene. CDR3 sequence reads: CSAKTQAGGYEQYF. The CDR3 nucleotides read TGCAGCGCCAAAACACAGGCGGGAGGCTACGAGCAGTACTTC.

This chain uses TRBV27 with TRBJ1-2, with D unclear. CDR3 size: 17 residues. CDR1 and CDR2 (germline): MNHEY, SMNVEV (reference sequence). Trimming left V 0 bases short and J 0 bases short, with 14 bases between. The CDR3 bases are TGTGCCAGCAGTTTATCTGCCCTCTCGGGAGCTAACTATGGCTACACCTTC. It translates to CASSLSALSGANYGYTF.

This rearrangement joins TRBV9 to TRBJ2-3; TRBD2 aligns across 7 bases. The CDR3 consists of 14 residues. Per the germline V gene, CDR1 is SGDLS and CDR2 is YYNGEE. J lost 0 bases, V lost 4 bases, and 2 bases had no gene match. DNA of the CDR3: TGTGCCAGCAGCCCGCGGGGGAGCACAGATACGCAGTATTTT. Its protein is CASSPRGSTDTQYF.

This chain joins TRBV19 and TRBJ2-1, with 7 bases matching TRBD2. This CDR3 region has 14 residues. Germline V gene lookup returns CDR1 LNHDA and CDR2 SQIVND (reference sequence). Trimming cost V 4 bases and J 10 bases; bases outside gene matches: 10. This chain's CDR3 is CASSRGGDLGEQFF. CDR3 nucleotides: TGTGCCAGTAGTAGGGGGGGGGACCTCGGGGAGCAGTTCTTC.

The chain couples TRBV7-8 to TRBJ2-7, with 8 bases matching TRBD1. Trimming cost V 4 bases and J 2 bases; bases outside gene matches: 4. CDR3 length: 14 residues. Germline values: CDR1 SGHVS, CDR2 FQNEAQ. CDR3 DNA: TGTGCCAGCAGCTACAGGGGGATGGCCTACGAGCAGTACTTC. As protein: CASSYRGMAYEQYF.

The V gene is TRBV27, the J gene TRBJ1-2; the D gene is possibly TRBD1 (6 bases). Germline CDR1 reads MNHEY; CDR2 reads SMNVEV (reference sequence). This CDR3 is 16 amino acids long. V dropped 5 bases and J dropped 6 bases, with 22 bases sitting between them. The CDR3 DNA reads as TGTGCCAGCAGTGGACAAGGGACACTTTGGATCGATGGCTACACCTTC. This sequence encodes CASSGQGTLWIDGYTF.

The chain has TRBV2 and TRBJ1-5; D unclear. Germline loops: CDR1 SNHLY, CDR2 FYNNEI. The CDR3 has 14 residues. The ends were cut back, 6 bases at V and 2 bases at J, with 11 bases in the middle. The CDR3 loop is CASRAPSGNQPQHF. The CDR3 region has the DNA TGTGCCAGCAGGGCCCCTTCCGGCAATCAGCCCCAGCATTTT. Full variable domain (outside the CDR3, taken from reference TRBV2 and TRBJ1-5): EPEVTQTPSHQVTQMGQEVILRCVPISNHLYFYWYRQILGQKVEFLVSFYNNEISEKSEIFDDQFSVERPDGSNFTLKIRSTKLEDSAMYFCASRAPSGNQPQHFGDGTRLSIL.

V gene TRBV30 combines with J gene TRBJ2-3, with 7 bases aligning to TRBD1. Germline V gives CDR1 GTSNPN, CDR2 SVGIG (reference sequence). The CDR3 is made up of 15 amino acids. V trimming: 7 bases; J trimming: 1 base; junction bases outside the gene matches: 11. CDR3 region: CALKHRGAGTDTQYF. The CDR3 bases are TGTGCCTTAAAGCACAGGGGCGCAGGCACAGATACGCAGTATTTT.

The chain couples TRBV9 to TRBJ2-2, with TRBD2 matching 10 bases. Germline CDR1 reads SGDLS; CDR2 reads YYNGEE. V dropped 3 bases and J dropped 4; count of bases not matched to a gene: 9. The CDR3 loop spans 17 amino acids. The CDR3 loop is CASSAPLAGVPTGELFF. The CDR3 nucleotides are TGTGCCAGCAGCGCCCCCCTAGCGGGAGTACCCACCGGGGAGCTGTTTTTT.

The rearrangement joins TRBV27 to TRBJ1-2; TRBD1 matches at 9 bases. The germline V gene has CDR1 MNHEY and CDR2 SMNVEV (reference sequence). Losses at the gene ends were 6 bases for V and 7 bases for J; bases not matched to a gene: 9. The CDR3 contains 14 residues. DNA of the CDR3: TGTGCCAGCAGAACGGGACAGGGTTTCTCTGGCTACACCTTC. It specifies CASRTGQGFSGYTF.